This is a list of T cell receptor beta chains from one sample in a study of blood T cell repertoires in COVID-19. Sequencing was performed with immunoSEQ multiplex PCR; in TCRdb, only in-frame clones are kept and a portion is missing. The sample yields 88,000 or so clones, around 78% seen once. The sample taken for sequencing was peripheral blood. These receptors originate from a human donor in a cohort sampled during active COVID-19. Both conserved end residues are part of each CDR3. D genes are given only for firm matches. Where a row states a size, it is once, few, many or the class of an expanded clone; other rows omit it.

D: .
J: TRBJ2-5
V: TRBV28
size: .
CDR3: CASSFRQRIQETQYF
DNA: TGTGCCAGCAGTTTCAGACAGAGAATACAAGAGACCCAGTACTTC

D: TRBD1
J: TRBJ1-1
V: TRBV10-3
size: .
CDR3: CAISESFQGATEAFF
DNA: TGTGCCATCAGTGAGTCCTTTCAGGGGGCCACTGAAGCTTTCTTT

D: .
J: TRBJ1-6
V: TRBV11-2
size: .
CDR3: CASRLTGLLNSPLHF
DNA: TGTGCCAGCAGGTTGACAGGTTTGCTTAATTCACCCCTCCACTTT

D: TRBD2
J: TRBJ2-2
V: TRBV11-2
size: once
CDR3: CASSLTSGRVANTGELFF
DNA: TGTGCCAGCAGCTTAACTAGCGGGAGGGTGGCGAACACCGGGGAGCTGTTTTTT

D: TRBD1
J: TRBJ2-5
V: TRBV6-5
size: .
CDR3: CASSYGTVQETQYF
DNA: TGTGCCAGCAGTTACGGGACAGTTCAAGAGACCCAGTACTTC

D: TRBD2
J: TRBJ2-3
V: TRBV3-1/TRBV3-2
size: .
CDR3: CASSQGSGRADTQYF
DNA: TGTGCCAGCAGCCAAGGTAGCGGGAGGGCAGATACGCAGTATTTT

D: .
J: TRBJ2-7
V: TRBV28
size: .
CDR3: CASSTFGPIYEQYF
DNA: TGTGCCAGCAGTACCTTTGGGCCCATCTACGAGCAGTACTTC

D: TRBD1
J: TRBJ2-7
V: TRBV6-6
size: .
CDR3: CASSTPGTGVPYEQYF
DNA: TGTGCCAGCAGTACCCCGGGGACAGGGGTTCCCTACGAGCAGTACTTC

D: TRBD2
J: TRBJ2-3
V: TRBV6-1
size: .
CDR3: CASSEAGAGVADTQYF
DNA: TGTGCCAGCAGTGAAGCTGGAGCGGGGGTGGCAGATACGCAGTATTTT

D: TRBD1
J: TRBJ2-3
V: TRBV7-9
size: .
CDR3: CASSLSRYRGDTQYF
DNA: TGTGCCAGCAGCTTATCGAGATACAGGGGAGATACGCAGTATTTT

D: TRBD2
J: TRBJ2-3
V: TRBV28
size: once
CDR3: CASSGNSGPSTDTQYF
DNA: TGTGCCAGCAGTGGCAATAGCGGGCCTAGCACAGATACGCAGTATTTT

D: .
J: TRBJ1-2
V: TRBV4-3
size: .
CDR3: CASSQAVLAGRIGYGYTF
DNA: TGCGCCAGCAGCCAGGCAGTCCTTGCGGGACGGATTGGTTATGGCTACACCTTC

D: .
J: TRBJ2-5
V: TRBV5-5
size: .
CDR3: CASSLYTSWETQYF
DNA: TGTGCCAGCAGCTTGTACACTAGTTGGGAGACCCAGTACTTC

D: TRBD2
J: TRBJ2-1
V: TRBV5-1
size: .
CDR3: CASSYGRTSGSNEQFF
DNA: TGCGCCAGCAGCTACGGTCGGACTAGCGGGAGCAATGAGCAGTTCTTC

D: .
J: TRBJ2-2
V: TRBV5-1
size: .
CDR3: CASRTPGLSNTGELFF
DNA: TGCGCCAGCAGAACGCCGGGACTCTCAAACACCGGGGAGCTGTTTTTT

D: .
J: TRBJ2-2
V: TRBV12-1
size: once
CDR3: CASVTTYTGELFF
DNA: TGTGCCAGCGTGACTACCTACACCGGGGAGCTGTTTTTT

D: .
J: TRBJ2-1
V: TRBV6-4
size: .
CDR3: CASSDSEGDEQFF
DNA: TGTGCCAGCAGTGACTCAGAGGGGGATGAGCAGTTCTTC

D: .
J: TRBJ1-6
V: TRBV30
size: .
CDR3: CACHKGDNNSPLHF
DNA: TGTGCCTGTCACAAGGGGGATAATAATTCACCCCTCCACTTT

D: TRBD1
J: TRBJ2-7
V: TRBV9
size: .
CDR3: CASSPTGDGEQYF
DNA: TGTGCCAGCAGCCCAACAGGGGATGGCGAGCAGTACTTC

D: TRBD1
J: TRBJ1-2
V: TRBV28
size: .
CDR3: CASSSPGTGLDGYTF
DNA: TGTGCCAGCAGTTCGCCCGGGACAGGGCTTGATGGCTACACCTTC

D: .
J: TRBJ2-1
V: TRBV5-1
size: .
CDR3: CASTETSTYNEQFF
DNA: TGCGCCAGCACGGAGACCTCGACCTACAATGAGCAGTTCTTC

D: TRBD1
J: TRBJ1-1
V: TRBV5-1
size: .
CDR3: CASSPGTGARSTEAFF
DNA: TGCGCCAGCAGCCCCGGGACAGGAGCCCGGAGCACTGAAGCTTTCTTT

D: .
J: TRBJ1-3
V: TRBV12-3/TRBV12-4
size: .
CDR3: CASSGFSGNTIYF
DNA: TGTGCCAGCAGCGGTTTCTCTGGAAACACCATATATTTT

D: TRBD2
J: TRBJ2-3
V: TRBV11-2
size: .
CDR3: CASSRLAGASETQYF
DNA: TGTGCCAGCAGCAGACTAGCGGGCGCTTCGGAGACGCAGTATTTT

D: .
J: TRBJ2-6
V: TRBV5-5
size: .
CDR3: CASSFNPSGANVLTF
DNA: TGTGCCAGCAGCTTTAATCCCTCTGGGGCCAACGTCCTGACTTTC

D: TRBD2
J: TRBJ2-3
V: TRBV6-5
size: .
CDR3: CASRRAGQGTDTQYF
DNA: TGTGCCAGCAGGAGAGCGGGGCAGGGCACAGATACGCAGTATTTT

D: .
J: TRBJ1-2
V: TRBV18
size: .
CDR3: CASSRGRTEGYTF
DNA: TGTGCCAGCTCCCGCGGGCGGACGGAAGGCTACACCTTC

D: .
J: TRBJ1-2
V: TRBV7-8
size: .
CDR3: CASSLASGSDGYTF
DNA: TGTGCCAGCAGCTTAGCGTCGGGGAGCGACGGCTACACCTTC

D: .
J: TRBJ2-3
V: TRBV7-6
size: .
CDR3: CASSTRDSTDTQYF
DNA: TGTGCCAGCAGCACACGGGACTCCACAGATACGCAGTATTTT

D: TRBD1
J: TRBJ1-5
V: TRBV24-1
size: .
CDR3: CATSDPRQGPNQPQHF
DNA: TGTGCCACCAGTGACCCAAGACAGGGGCCTAATCAGCCCCAGCATTTT

D: .
J: TRBJ1-6
V: TRBV6-1
size: .
CDR3: CASSDGPGESPLHF
DNA: TGTGCCAGCAGTGATGGCCCGGGGGAGTCACCCCTCCACTTT

D: TRBD1
J: TRBJ1-6
V: TRBV28
size: few
CDR3: CASTRQGALNSPLHF
DNA: TGTGCCAGCACCCGACAGGGGGCGCTTAATTCACCCCTCCACTTT